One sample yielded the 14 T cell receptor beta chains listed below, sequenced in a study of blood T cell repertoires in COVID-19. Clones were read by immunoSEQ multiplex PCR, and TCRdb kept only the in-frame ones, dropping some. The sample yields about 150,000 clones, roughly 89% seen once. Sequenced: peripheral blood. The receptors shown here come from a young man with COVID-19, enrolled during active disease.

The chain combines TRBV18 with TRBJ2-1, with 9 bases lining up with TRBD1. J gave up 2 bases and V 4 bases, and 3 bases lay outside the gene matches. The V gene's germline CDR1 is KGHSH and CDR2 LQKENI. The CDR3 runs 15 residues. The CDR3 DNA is TGTGCCAGCTCACGCGACAGGGGGACCTACAATGAGCAGTTCTTC. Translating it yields CASSRDRGTYNEQFF.

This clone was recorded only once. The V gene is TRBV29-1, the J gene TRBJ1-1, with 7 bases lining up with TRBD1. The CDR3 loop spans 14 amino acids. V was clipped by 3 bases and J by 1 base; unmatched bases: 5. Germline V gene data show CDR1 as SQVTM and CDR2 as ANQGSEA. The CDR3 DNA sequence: TGCAGCGTTGATCGTACAGGGGCGAACACTGAAGCTTTCTTT. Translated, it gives CSVDRTGANTEAFF.

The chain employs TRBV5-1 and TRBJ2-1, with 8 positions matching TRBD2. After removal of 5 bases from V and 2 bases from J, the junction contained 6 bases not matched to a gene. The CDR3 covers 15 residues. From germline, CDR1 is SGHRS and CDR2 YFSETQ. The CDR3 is CASRFTGGTYNEQFF. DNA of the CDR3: TGCGCCAGCAGATTTACGGGAGGGACCTACAATGAGCAGTTCTTC.

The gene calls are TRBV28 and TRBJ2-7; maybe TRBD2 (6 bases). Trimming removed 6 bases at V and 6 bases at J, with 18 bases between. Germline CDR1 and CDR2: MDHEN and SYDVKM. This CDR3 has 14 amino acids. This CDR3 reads CASSKGTPRGEQYF. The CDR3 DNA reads TGTGCCAGCAGCAAAGGGACTCCTCGGGGCGAGCAGTACTTC.

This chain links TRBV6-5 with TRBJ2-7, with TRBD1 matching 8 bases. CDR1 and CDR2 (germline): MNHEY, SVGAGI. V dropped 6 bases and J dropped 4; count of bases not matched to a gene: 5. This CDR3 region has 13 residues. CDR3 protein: CASRAGGWYEQYF. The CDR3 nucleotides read TGTGCCAGCAGGGCAGGGGGCTGGTACGAGCAGTACTTC.

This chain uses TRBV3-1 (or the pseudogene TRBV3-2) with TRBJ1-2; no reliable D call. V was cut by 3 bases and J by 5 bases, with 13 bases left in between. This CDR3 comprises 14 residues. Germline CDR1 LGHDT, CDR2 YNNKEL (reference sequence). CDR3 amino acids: CASSHGGWKYGYTF. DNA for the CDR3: TGTGCCAGCAGCCATGGAGGGTGGAAGTATGGCTACACCTTC.

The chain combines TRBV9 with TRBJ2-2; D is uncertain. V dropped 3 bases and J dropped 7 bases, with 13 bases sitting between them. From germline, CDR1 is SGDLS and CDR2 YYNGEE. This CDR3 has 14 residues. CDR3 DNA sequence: TGTGCCAGCAGCGCCCCTTATAAGAGCGGGGAGCTGTTTTTT. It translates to CASSAPYKSGELFF.

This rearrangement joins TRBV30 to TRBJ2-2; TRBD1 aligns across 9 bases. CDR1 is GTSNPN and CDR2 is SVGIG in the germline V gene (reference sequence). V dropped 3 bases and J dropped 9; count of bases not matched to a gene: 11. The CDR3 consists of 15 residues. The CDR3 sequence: CAWRPRDRDHRELFF. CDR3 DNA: TGTGCCTGGAGACCTAGGGACAGGGACCACCGGGAGCTGTTTTTT.

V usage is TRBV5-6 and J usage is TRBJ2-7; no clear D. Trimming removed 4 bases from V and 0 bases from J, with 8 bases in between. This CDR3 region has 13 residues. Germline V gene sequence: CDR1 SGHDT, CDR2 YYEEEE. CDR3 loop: CASSPLSSYEQYF. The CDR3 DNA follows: TGTGCCAGCAGCCCCCTGAGCTCCTACGAGCAGTACTTC.

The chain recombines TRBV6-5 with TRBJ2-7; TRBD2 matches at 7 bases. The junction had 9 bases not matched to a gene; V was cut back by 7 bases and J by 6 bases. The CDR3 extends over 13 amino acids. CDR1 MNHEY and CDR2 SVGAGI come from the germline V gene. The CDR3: CASTQGGGGEQYF. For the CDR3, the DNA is TGTGCCAGCACCCAAGGCGGGGGTGGCGAGCAGTACTTC.

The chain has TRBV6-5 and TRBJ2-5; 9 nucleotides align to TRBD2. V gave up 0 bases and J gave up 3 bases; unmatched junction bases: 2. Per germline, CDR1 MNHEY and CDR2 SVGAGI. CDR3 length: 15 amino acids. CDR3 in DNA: TGTGCCAGCAGTTACTCAGGCGGGAGGGAAGAGACCCAGTACTTC. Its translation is CASSYSGGREETQYF.

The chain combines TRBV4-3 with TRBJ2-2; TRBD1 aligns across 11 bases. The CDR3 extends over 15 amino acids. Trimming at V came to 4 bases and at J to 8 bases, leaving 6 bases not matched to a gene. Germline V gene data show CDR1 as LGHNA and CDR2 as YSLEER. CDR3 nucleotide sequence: TGCGCCAGCAGCCGAGGACAGGGGGCGGGGGGGGAGCTGTTTTTT. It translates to CASSRGQGAGGELFF.

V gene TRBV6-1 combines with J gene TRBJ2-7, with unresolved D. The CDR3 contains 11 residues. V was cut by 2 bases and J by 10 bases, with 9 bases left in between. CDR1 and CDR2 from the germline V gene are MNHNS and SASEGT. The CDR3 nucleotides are TGTGCCAGCAGTGAACGTATAGCTCAGTACTTC. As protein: CASSERIAQYF.

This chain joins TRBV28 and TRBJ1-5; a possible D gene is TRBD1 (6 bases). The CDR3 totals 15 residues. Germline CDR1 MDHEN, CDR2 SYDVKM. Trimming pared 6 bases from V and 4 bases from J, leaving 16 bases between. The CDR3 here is CASRDRDFWNQPQHF. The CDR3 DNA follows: TGTGCCAGCAGGGACAGAGACTTCTGGAATCAGCCCCAGCATTTT.